These T cell receptor beta chains were read from a single sample in a study of blood T cell repertoires in COVID-19. Generated by immunoSEQ multiplex PCR, the TCRdb table keeps only in-frame clones and is missing some. The repertoire has approximately 210,000 clones, around 89% of them found once; the top ten carry more than 1.5%. Sequences were obtained from peripheral blood. These receptor sequences come from a man aged 65-85 years with acute or convalescent COVID-19. Both conserved end residues are part of each CDR3. D genes are given only for firm matches. The size of a clone is reported for some rows only, either as once, few or many, or as a class for expanded clones.

CDR3 length,V gene,D gene,J gene,clone size,CDR3 protein,CDR3 DNA
15,TRBV28,TRBD2,TRBJ2-7,.,CASRLAGPRVYEQYF,TGTGCCAGCAGACTAGCGGGACCTAGGGTGTACGAGCAGTACTTC
12,TRBV6-2/TRBV6-3,.,TRBJ2-7,.,CASSYRLYEQYF,TGTGCCAGCAGTTACAGACTCTACGAGCAGTACTTC
15,TRBV5-1,TRBD2,TRBJ2-1,.,CASSRSGRGDNEQFF,TGCGCCAGCAGCCGTAGCGGGAGGGGCGACAATGAGCAGTTCTTC
11,TRBV28,.,TRBJ2-7,.,CASSFRYEQYF,TGTGCCAGCAGTTTCCGGTACGAGCAGTACTTC
15,TRBV9,.,TRBJ1-2,.,CASSSGGRQLGGYTF,TGTGCCAGCAGCTCCGGGGGACGTCAGCTTGGGGGCTACACCTTC
15,TRBV5-1,TRBD1,TRBJ1-2,.,CASSMTGVSSYGYTF,TGCGCCAGCAGCATGACAGGGGTTAGTAGCTATGGCTACACCTTC
16,TRBV4-1,.,TRBJ1-1,.,CASSQRPPGAGDEAFF,TGCGCCAGCAGCCAACGACCCCCGGGAGCCGGGGATGAAGCTTTCTTT
16,TRBV5-4,TRBD1,TRBJ2-5,.,CASSLDLAGGGETQYF,TGTGCCAGCAGCTTGGACCTCGCAGGGGGTGGGGAGACCCAGTACTTC
15,TRBV7-3,TRBD1,TRBJ2-3,.,CASSAGTGITDTQYF,TGTGCCAGCAGCGCCGGGACAGGGATCACAGATACGCAGTATTTT
14,TRBV6-6,TRBD1,TRBJ1-3,.,CASSSGGSGNTIYF,TGTGCCAGCAGTTCAGGGGGCTCTGGAAACACCATATATTTT
15,TRBV10-3,TRBD1,TRBJ1-1,.,CAISEGTEGATEAFF,TGTGCCATCAGTGAAGGGACAGAGGGTGCCACTGAAGCTTTCTTT
14,TRBV6-5,.,TRBJ2-1,.,CASSSDVAYNEQFF,TGTGCCAGCAGTAGCGACGTCGCCTACAATGAGCAGTTCTTC
13,TRBV18,.,TRBJ2-5,once,CASSQVRQETQYF,TGTGCCAGCTCACAAGTACGGCAAGAGACCCAGTACTTC
16,TRBV11-3,TRBD2,TRBJ2-1,.,CASSLGLAGNYNEQFF,TGTGCCAGCAGCTTAGGATTAGCGGGAAACTACAATGAGCAGTTCTTC
16,TRBV10-3,TRBD1,TRBJ2-1,.,CAISPWDREFDNEQFF,TGTGCCATCAGTCCCTGGGACAGGGAATTTGACAATGAGCAGTTCTTC
17,TRBV7-9,.,TRBJ1-6,.,CASSPGQSSSYNSPLHF,TGTGCCAGCAGCCCTGGACAGTCCAGCTCCTATAATTCACCCCTCCACTTT
15,TRBV5-4,.,TRBJ2-3,.,CASSLSSHSTDTQYF,TGTGCCAGCAGCTTAAGTAGTCACAGCACAGATACGCAGTATTTT
20,TRBV2,.,TRBJ1-4,.,CASSEALPVSGQGTNEKLFF,TGTGCCAGCAGTGAAGCGCTTCCGGTTTCAGGCCAGGGCACTAATGAAAAACTGTTTTTT
16,TRBV9,.,TRBJ2-5,once,CASSVGGGPGQETQYF,TGTGCCAGCAGCGTAGGGGGAGGACCGGGGCAAGAGACCCAGTACTTC
16,TRBV5-4,TRBD2,TRBJ2-3,.,CASSFGGLAGTDTQYF,TGTGCCAGCAGCTTTGGTGGGCTAGCGGGCACAGATACGCAGTATTTT
16,TRBV29-1,TRBD2,TRBJ2-7,.,CSVVVAGGHLPYEQYF,TGCAGCGTTGTGGTAGCGGGAGGCCACTTACCCTACGAGCAGTACTTC
16,TRBV6-5,TRBD1,TRBJ2-7,.,CASSYSGQGDSYEQYF,TGTGCCAGCAGTTACTCGGGACAGGGGGATTCCTACGAGCAGTACTTC
14,TRBV29-1,TRBD1,TRBJ1-5,few,CSVGEGAIGQPQHF,TGCAGCGTTGGTGAGGGGGCGATAGGTCAGCCCCAGCATTTT
14,TRBV6-5,TRBD2,TRBJ2-7,.,CASSKAGVGHEQYF,TGTGCCAGCAGCAAAGCGGGGGTAGGGCACGAGCAGTACTTC
13,TRBV27,TRBD1,TRBJ2-2,.,CASRPTGGGELFF,TGTGCCAGCAGGCCGACAGGGGGCGGGGAGCTGTTTTTT
14,TRBV6-5,TRBD1,TRBJ1-2,.,CASKDRDSNYGYTF,TGTGCCAGCAAGGACAGGGACTCTAACTATGGCTACACCTTC
16,TRBV19,TRBD2,TRBJ2-1,once,CASSPGLAGIDNEQFF,TGTGCCAGTAGTCCGGGACTAGCGGGAATAGACAATGAGCAGTTCTTC
15,TRBV4-3,TRBD1,TRBJ2-7,.,CASSQVGQGLYEQYF,TGCGCCAGCAGCCAAGTGGGACAGGGGCTCTACGAGCAGTACTTC
14,TRBV7-9,.,TRBJ1-2,.,CASSFNGAADGYTF,TGTGCCAGCAGCTTTAATGGGGCCGCGGATGGCTACACCTTC
15,TRBV11-2,.,TRBJ1-4,.,CASSLSGTRNEKLFF,TGTGCCAGCAGCCTCTCCGGGACTCGAAATGAAAAACTGTTTTTT
15,TRBV5-1,TRBD2,TRBJ2-2,.,CASSRTSGETGELFF,TGCGCCAGCAGCCGGACTAGCGGGGAAACCGGGGAGCTGTTTTTT
13,TRBV28,.,TRBJ1-2,.,CASLLGVGQGYTF,TGTGCCAGCCTCCTGGGAGTCGGCCAAGGCTACACCTTC
15,TRBV7-9,.,TRBJ2-6,.,CASSLWSSGANVLTF,TGTGCCAGCAGCTTATGGAGTTCTGGGGCCAACGTCCTGACTTTC
16,TRBV27,TRBD2,TRBJ2-5,few,CASSLFATSGKETQYF,TGTGCCAGCAGTTTATTCGCGACTAGCGGAAAAGAGACCCAGTACTTC
19,TRBV18,TRBD2,TRBJ2-1,.,CASSPLRKLAGVAYNEQFF,TGTGCCAGCTCACCACTACGGAAACTAGCGGGAGTGGCCTACAATGAGCAGTTCTTC
11,TRBV28,.,TRBJ2-1,.,CASRAGVKQFF,TGTGCCAGCAGGGCAGGGGTGAAGCAGTTCTTC
13,TRBV24-1,.,TRBJ2-2,.,CATSGANTGELFF,TGTGCCACCAGTGGCGCGAACACCGGGGAGCTGTTTTTT
11,TRBV6-5,.,TRBJ2-1,.,CASSMGRRQFF,TGTGCCAGCAGTATGGGTCGGAGGCAGTTCTTC
15,TRBV7-2,.,TRBJ2-5,.,CASSLPLLTQETQYF,TGTGCCAGCAGCCTCCCCCTGTTGACACAAGAGACCCAGTACTTC
14,TRBV29-1,.,TRBJ1-1,.,CSVDWGGSRTEAFF,TGCAGCGTTGATTGGGGGGGCTCAAGGACTGAAGCTTTCTTT
13,TRBV28,.,TRBJ1-5,.,CASSQVKNQPQHF,TGTGCCAGCAGCCAGGTTAAAAATCAGCCCCAGCATTTT
14,TRBV28,.,TRBJ1-2,.,CASSLSQGYYGYTF,TGTGCCAGCAGTTTATCACAGGGATACTATGGCTACACCTTC